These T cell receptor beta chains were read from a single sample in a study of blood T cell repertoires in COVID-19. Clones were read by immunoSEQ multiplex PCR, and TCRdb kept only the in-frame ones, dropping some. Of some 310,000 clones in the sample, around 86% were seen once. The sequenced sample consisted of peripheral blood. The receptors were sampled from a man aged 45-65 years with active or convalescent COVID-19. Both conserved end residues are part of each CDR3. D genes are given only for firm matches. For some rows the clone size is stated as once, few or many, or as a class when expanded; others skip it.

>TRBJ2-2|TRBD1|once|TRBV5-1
CASSLDRTGVPGELFF
TGCGCCAGCAGCTTGGATCGGACAGGGGTTCCCGGGGAGCTGTTTTTT
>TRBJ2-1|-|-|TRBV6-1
CASSDPTRAGNNEQFF
TGTGCCAGCAGTGATCCTACCCGCGCAGGGAACAATGAGCAGTTCTTC
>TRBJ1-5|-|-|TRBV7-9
CASSFSQAGQPQHF
TGTGCCAGCAGCTTCTCCCAGGCGGGGCAGCCCCAGCATTTT
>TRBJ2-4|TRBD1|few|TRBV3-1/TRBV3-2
CASSRRTGIWAIQYF
TGTGCCAGCAGCCGCAGGACAGGGATTTGGGCCATTCAGTACTTC
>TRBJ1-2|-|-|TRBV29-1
CSVLPHLDGDYGYTF
TGCAGCGTTCTTCCACACCTAGACGGAGACTATGGCTACACCTTC
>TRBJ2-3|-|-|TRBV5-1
CASSSQGITDTQYF
TGCGCCAGCAGCTCCCAGGGCATCACAGATACGCAGTATTTT
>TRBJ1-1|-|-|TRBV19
CASSIGGQWNTEAFF
TGTGCCAGTAGTATAGGGGGGCAGTGGAACACTGAAGCTTTCTTT
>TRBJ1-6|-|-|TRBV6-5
CASRNRGSGSPLHF
TGTGCCAGCCGCAACCGCGGTTCGGGTTCACCCCTCCACTTT
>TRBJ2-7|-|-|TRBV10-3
CAIGAVAEQYF
TGTGCCATCGGAGCCGTTGCCGAGCAGTACTTC
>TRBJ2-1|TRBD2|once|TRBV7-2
CASSFGLAGGKEQFF
TGTGCCAGCAGCTTCGGACTAGCGGGGGGGAAGGAGCAGTTCTTC
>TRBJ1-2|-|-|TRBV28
CASTLLLRVDYGYTF
TGTGCCAGCACCCTCCTTTTGAGGGTGGACTATGGCTACACCTTC
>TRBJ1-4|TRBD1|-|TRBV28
CASRADREATNEKLFF
TGTGCCAGCAGGGCTGACAGGGAAGCAACTAATGAAAAACTGTTTTTT
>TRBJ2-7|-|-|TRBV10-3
CAISESRGGYEQYF
TGTGCCATCAGTGAGTCGAGGGGAGGCTACGAGCAGTACTTC
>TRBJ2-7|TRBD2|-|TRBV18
CASSLGLAGEIDEQYF
TGTGCCAGCTCGCTTGGACTAGCGGGGGAAATAGACGAGCAGTACTTC
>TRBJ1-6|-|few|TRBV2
CASSVSGVNSYNSPLHF
TGTGCCAGCAGTGTTAGCGGGGTCAACTCCTATAATTCACCCCTCCACTTT
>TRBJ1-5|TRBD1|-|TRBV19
CASSNRRTGVIESNQPQHF
TGTGCCAGTAGTAATCGTAGGACAGGGGTCATCGAAAGCAATCAGCCCCAGCATTTT
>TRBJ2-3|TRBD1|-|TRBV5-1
CASSRQGPSTDTQYF
TGCGCCAGCAGCCGACAGGGGCCCTCCACAGATACGCAGTATTTT
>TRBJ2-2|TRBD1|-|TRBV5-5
CASSFPTGRNTGELFF
TGTGCCAGCAGCTTTCCGACAGGGAGAAATACCGGGGAGCTGTTTTTT
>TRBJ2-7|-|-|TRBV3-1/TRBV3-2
CASSQGHTEQYF
TGTGCCAGCAGCCAAGGACACACCGAGCAGTACTTC
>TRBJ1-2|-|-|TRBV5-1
CASRRPGGNYGYTF
TGCGCCAGCAGGCGACCCGGGGGTAACTATGGCTACACCTTC
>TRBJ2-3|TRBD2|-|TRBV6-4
CASSDSGSATSTDTQYF
TGTGCCAGCAGTGATAGCGGGAGTGCAACTAGCACAGATACGCAGTATTTT
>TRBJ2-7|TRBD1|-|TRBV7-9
CASSRDRDEQYF
TGTGCCAGCAGCCGGGACAGGGACGAGCAGTACTTC
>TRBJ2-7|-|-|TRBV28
CASSPVRQGTLYEQYF
TGTGCCAGCAGTCCCGTCCGGCAGGGTACCCTCTACGAGCAGTACTTC
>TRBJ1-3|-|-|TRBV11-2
CASSPARGTGNTIYF
TGTGCCAGCAGCCCGGCTAGGGGGACTGGAAACACCATATATTTT
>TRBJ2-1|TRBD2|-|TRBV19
CASSMSGSGDNEQFF
TGTGCCAGTAGTATGTCGGGTAGCGGGGACAATGAGCAGTTCTTC
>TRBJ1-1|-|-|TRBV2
CASSRQILNTEAFF
TGTGCCAGCAGTCGACAGATTTTGAACACTGAAGCTTTCTTT
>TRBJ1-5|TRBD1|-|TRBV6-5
CASSYSGQGSHQPQHF
TGTGCCAGCAGTTACTCGGGACAGGGGAGCCATCAGCCCCAGCATTTT
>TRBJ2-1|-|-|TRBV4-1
CASSQGLDPLLYNEQFF
TGCGCCAGCAGCCAGGGACTCGACCCCCTTCTATACAATGAGCAGTTCTTC
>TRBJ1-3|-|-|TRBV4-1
CASSQRRGGRDDTIYF
TGCGCCAGCAGCCAACGTAGGGGGGGCAGGGATGACACCATATATTTT
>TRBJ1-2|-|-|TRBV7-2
CASSFRGAGYTF
TGTGCCAGCAGCTTTCGGGGGGCTGGCTACACCTTC
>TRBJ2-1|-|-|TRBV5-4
CASSPGTFYNEQFF
TGTGCCAGCAGCCCCGGGACTTTTTACAATGAGCAGTTCTTC
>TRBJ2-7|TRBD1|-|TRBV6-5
CASLGQSSYEQYF
TGTGCCAGCCTGGGACAGAGCTCCTACGAGCAGTACTTC
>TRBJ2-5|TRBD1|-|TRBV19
CASSLGTGQGQETQYF
TGTGCCAGTAGTCTTGGGACGGGACAGGGGCAAGAGACCCAGTACTTC
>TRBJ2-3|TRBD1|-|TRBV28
CASSYRGPDTQYF
TGTGCCAGCAGTTACAGGGGTCCAGATACGCAGTATTTT
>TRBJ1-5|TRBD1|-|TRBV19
CASSTGTVGYQPQHF
TGTGCCAGTAGTACAGGGACAGTGGGTTATCAGCCCCAGCATTTT
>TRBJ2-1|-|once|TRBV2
CASSDDTHNEQFF
TGTGCCAGCAGTGATGACACGCACAATGAGCAGTTCTTC
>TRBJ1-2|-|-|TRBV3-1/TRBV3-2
CASSHPIRGRGSNYGYTF
TGTGCCAGCAGCCACCCTATTCGGGGCAGGGGATCAAACTATGGCTACACCTTC
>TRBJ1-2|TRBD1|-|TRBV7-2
CASRPATGAMGGYTF
TGTGCCAGCAGGCCCGCGACAGGGGCAATGGGTGGCTACACCTTC
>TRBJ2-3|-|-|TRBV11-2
CASSLVRQGRGTDTQYF
TGTGCCAGCAGCTTAGTTCGTCAGGGGCGCGGCACAGATACGCAGTATTTT
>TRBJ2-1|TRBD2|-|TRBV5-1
CASSLGTSGVGQFF
TGCGCCAGCAGCCTTGGGACTAGCGGGGTAGGGCAGTTCTTC
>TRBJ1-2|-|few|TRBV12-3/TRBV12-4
CASSPQVDYGYTF
TGTGCCAGCAGTCCACAGGTCGACTATGGCTACACCTTC
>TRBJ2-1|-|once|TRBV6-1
CASSEPVGHTHNEQFF
TGTGCCAGCAGTGAACCGGTGGGCCACACGCACAATGAGCAGTTCTTC
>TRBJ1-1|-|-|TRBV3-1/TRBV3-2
CASSQRDKNTEAFF
TGTGCCAGCAGCCAAAGGGACAAGAACACTGAAGCTTTCTTT
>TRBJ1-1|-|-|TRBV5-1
CASSKTGSNTEAFF
TGCGCCAGCAGTAAGACCGGGAGCAACACTGAAGCTTTCTTT
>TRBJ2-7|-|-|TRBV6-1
CASSDNWGLSYEQYF
TGTGCCAGCAGTGATAATTGGGGGCTGTCCTACGAGCAGTACTTC
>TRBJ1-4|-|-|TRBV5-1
CASSSATEGEKLFF
TGCGCCAGCAGCTCTGCCACTGAGGGCGAAAAACTGTTTTTT
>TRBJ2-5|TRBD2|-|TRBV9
CASSVDTSGEETQYF
TGTGCCAGCAGCGTAGACACTAGCGGGGAAGAGACCCAGTACTTC
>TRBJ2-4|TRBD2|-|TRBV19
CASSIGTSSSHIQYF
TGTGCCAGTAGTATAGGGACTAGCAGTTCGCACATTCAGTACTTC